This TCR beta chain was captured by sequencing in a study of CD8 T cells in Susac syndrome. RNA was extracted with the RNeasy kit, and a quantity of roughly 0.45 to 1 ug was reverse transcribed using random hexamers. By means of immunoSEQ multiplex PCR, TCR beta CDR3 spanning 54 Vbeta and 13 Jbeta underwent amplification. TCRdb used MiXCR to reprocess the immunoSEQ multiplex PCR reads, holding one entry per CDR3 protein. The table has about 130,000 distinct CDR3 sequences, around 96% seen once. The CDR3 covers 14 residues. Germline values: CDR1 MNHEY, CDR2 SVGEGT. After removal of 4 bases from V and 5 bases from J, the junction contained 4 bases not matched to a gene.

The sequence came from a human donor in good health. Specimen: CD4+ T cells from PBMCs. The rearrangement links TRBV6-2 or TRBV6-3 to TRBJ2-7, with 11 bases matching TRBD2. The CDR3 loop reads CASSSTSGSHEQYF. In DNA form, the CDR3 reads TGTGCCAGCAGTTCCACTAGCGGGAGTCACGAGCAGTACTTC.